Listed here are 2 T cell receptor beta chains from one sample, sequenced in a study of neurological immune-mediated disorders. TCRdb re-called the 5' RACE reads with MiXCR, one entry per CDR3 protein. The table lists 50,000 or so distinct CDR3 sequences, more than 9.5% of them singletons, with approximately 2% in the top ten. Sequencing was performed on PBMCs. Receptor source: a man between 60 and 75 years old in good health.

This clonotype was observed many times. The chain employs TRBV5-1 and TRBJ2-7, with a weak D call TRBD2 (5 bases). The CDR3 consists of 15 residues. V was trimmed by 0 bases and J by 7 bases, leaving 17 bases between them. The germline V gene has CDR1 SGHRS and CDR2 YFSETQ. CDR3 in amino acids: CASSLATVRVEEQYF. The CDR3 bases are TGCGCCAGCAGCTTGGCCACCGTGAGGGTTGAAGAGCAGTACTTC.

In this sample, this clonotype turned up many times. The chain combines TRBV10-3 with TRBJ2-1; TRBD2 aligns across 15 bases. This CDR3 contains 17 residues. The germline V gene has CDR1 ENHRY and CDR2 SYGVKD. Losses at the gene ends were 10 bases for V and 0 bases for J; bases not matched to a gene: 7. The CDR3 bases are TGTGCCACGCCGGGGACTAGCGGGGGGTCCTCCTACAATGAGCAGTTCTTC. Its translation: CATPGTSGGSSYNEQFF.